The clone carrying this T cell receptor (beta chain) has a count of ten or more. Only patients with CD8+CD57+ cell expansion on flow cytometry were chosen for sequencing. All patients had severe acquired aplastic anemia. Genomic DNA, serving as template, underwent TCR beta VDJ and CDR3 profiling. TCRdb recomputed calls from the reads with MiXCR, one row per CDR3 protein. Of a few hundred thousand distinct CDR3 sequences in the sample, around a third were seen once. The entry originates in a study of CD8+CD57+ T cells in acquired aplastic anemia. This sequence originates from a human donor with aplastic anemia. Sequenced material: sorted CD4+, CD8+, or CD8+CD57+ T cells (not recorded which) from PBMCs.

Here the CDR3 DNA reads TGCAGTGCGAGTTACTCCTACGAGCAGTACTTC. Encoded protein: CSASYSYEQYF. The chain uses TRBV20-1 and TRBJ2-7; D is unresolved. The CDR3 has 11 amino acids. Germline-derived CDR1 and CDR2 are DFQATT and SNEGSKA (reference sequence). The V end lost 6 bases, the J end lost 0 bases, and 6 bases lay between the germline ends.